Each of the 30 T cell receptor beta chains below was sequenced from the same sample in a study of T cell responses to AZD1222 COVID-19 vaccine. Repertoires were generated with immunoSEQ multiplex PCR, while TCRdb's copy carries only in-frame clones and drops some. Of about 99,000 clones detected, roughly 92% appear once; the ten largest clones hold 6.5% to 8.5%. This sample comprised peripheral blood, obtained 28 days after the second AZD1222 dose. All receptors derive from an adult who received the AZD1222 COVID-19 vaccine.

The rearrangement uses TRBV11-2 and TRBJ1-2, with D maybe TRBD1 (5 bases). V was trimmed by 5 bases and J by 3 bases, leaving 16 bases between them. Germline V lookup: CDR1 SGHAT, CDR2 FQNNGV. CDR3 size: 15 residues. CDR3 bases: TGTGCCAGCAGCCGTACAGGAGGGGCCCACTATGGCTACACCTTC. Residues: CASSRTGGAHYGYTF.

The chain carries TRBV6-5 and TRBJ1-3; D gene unclear. Between the trimmed V and J ends, which lost 2 bases and 4 bases, there was a span of 9 bases. CDR1 and CDR2 from the germline V gene are MNHEY and SVGAGI. The CDR3 consists of 14 residues. The CDR3 sequence is CASSYGTGGNTIYF. The CDR3 DNA reads as TGTGCCAGCAGTTACGGCACGGGGGGAAACACCATATATTTT.

The chain employs TRBV5-1 and TRBJ1-6, with D unresolved. The V gene's germline CDR1 is SGHRS and CDR2 YFSETQ. Between the trimmed V and J ends, which lost 0 bases and 9 bases, there was a span of 10 bases. This CDR3 spans 14 amino acids. The chain's CDR3 is CASSLGKGSSPLHF. The DNA for the CDR3 is TGCGCCAGCAGCTTGGGTAAAGGGAGTTCACCCCTCCACTTT.

The CDR3 protein is CASRQEGGQPQHF. Written as DNA, the CDR3 is TGCGCCAGTCGACAGGAAGGGGGTCAGCCCCAGCATTTT. The genes are TRBV5-1 and TRBJ1-5, with D possibly being TRBD1 (6 bases). Trimming took off 8 bases at V and 6 bases at J, with 15 bases between the two ends. CDR1 is SGHRS, CDR2 YFSETQ, per germline. The CDR3 is 13 residues long. Variable domain in full (rest from reference TRBV5-1 and TRBJ1-5): KAGVTQTPRYLIKTRGQQVTLSCSPISGHRSVSWYQQTPGQGLQFLFEYFSETQRNKGNFPGRFSGRQFSNSRSEMNVSTLELGDSALYLCASRQEGGQPQHFGDGTRLSIL.

The rearrangement links TRBV2 to TRBJ2-7; D not certain. The CDR3 loop spans 12 amino acids. Looked up from germline, CDR1 is SNHLY and CDR2 is FYNNEI. V lost 4 bases and J 10 bases, leaving 14 bases between the germline ends. The CDR3 DNA sequence: TGTGCCAGCAGTGTAATTAGGGTGGATCAGTACTTC. Amino acid sequence: CASSVIRVDQYF.

This rearrangement joins TRBV15 to TRBJ2-5, with unresolved D. Germline values: CDR1 LNHNV, CDR2 YYDKDF (reference sequence). V lost 5 bases and J lost 0, with 4 bases in between. CDR3 size: 12 residues. The CDR3 bases are TGTGCCACCAGCCGACACCAAGAGACCCAGTACTTC. It yields the protein CATSRHQETQYF.

This clone appeared once. This rearrangement joins TRBV19 to TRBJ1-2, with D unclear. The CDR3 runs to 13 residues. Germline CDR1 is LNHDA and CDR2 is SQIVND (reference sequence). Trimming cost V 2 bases and J 8 bases, with 12 bases left between them. In nucleotides, the CDR3 is TGTGCCAGTAGTATATCGGTAGAAGGAGGCTACACCTTC. The encoded protein is CASSISVEGGYTF. Full variable domain (rest looked up from reference TRBV19 and TRBJ1-2): DGGITQSPKYLFRKEGQNVTLSCEQNLNHDAMYWYRQDPGQGLRLIYYSQIVNDFQKGDIAEGYSVSREKKESFPLTVTSAQKNPTAFYLCASSISVEGGYTFGSGTRLTVV.

The chain joins TRBV7-8 to TRBJ1-5, with D hard to call. V was cut by 1 base and J by 4 bases, with 5 bases left in between. The CDR3 spans 13 residues. Germline assignment: CDR1 SGHVS and CDR2 FQNEAQ. The CDR3 DNA follows: TGTGCCAGCAGCTTAGGGTGGAATCAGCCCCAGCATTTT. It translates to CASSLGWNQPQHF.

Sample share makes this clone medium-sized (0.01 to 0.1%). This sample includes further DNA sequences coding for the same CDR3. The chain uses TRBV28 and TRBJ2-7; D is unclear. Trimming took off 2 bases at V and 1 base at J, with 9 bases between the two ends. Germline CDR1 reads MDHEN; CDR2 reads SYDVKM. The CDR3 has 14 amino acids. CDR3 bases: TGTGCCAGCAGTTTAACGGGCCTTTCCTACGAGCAGTACTTC. Its translation is CASSLTGLSYEQYF.

Comment on this clone: One junction end disagrees with the germline gene, perhaps due to a read error. The chain links TRBV25-1 to TRBJ1-1; D is undetermined. The CDR3 length is 15 residues. Germline CDR1 and CDR2: MGHDK and SYGVNS. This CDR3 is CASTESRPKGTEAFF. CDR3 in DNA: TGTGCCAGCACTGAATCTCGCCCAAAGGGCACTGAAGCTTTCTTT.

This rearrangement joins TRBV9 to TRBJ2-1, with TRBD2 matching 7 bases. CDR1 is SGDLS and CDR2 is YYNGEE in the germline V gene. The CDR3 spans 16 residues. V shed 4 bases and J 2 bases; nucleotides not matched to a gene: 9. The CDR3 spells CASSTERGPTYNEQFF. CDR3 in DNA: TGTGCCAGCAGCACTGAGCGGGGTCCGACCTACAATGAGCAGTTCTTC.

This clone was counted a few times. The V gene is TRBV29-1, the J gene TRBJ2-7; the match to TRBD2 covers 10 bases. Trimming took 2 bases from V and 9 from J; bases not matched to a gene: 10. CDR1 and CDR2 (germline): SQVTM, ANQGSEA. This CDR3 spans 14 amino acids. CDR3 amino acids: CSVEYASGREGQYF. CDR3 DNA: TGCAGCGTTGAATATGCTAGCGGGAGAGAGGGGCAGTACTTC.

This clone was counted a single time. CDR3 DNA sequence: TGTGCCAGCTCCCTACGAGAGGTCTCGGGGGCCAACGTCCTGACTTTC. It encodes CASSLREVSGANVLTF. The chain is built from TRBV18 and TRBJ2-6; the D is unclear. CDR1 and CDR2 (germline): KGHSH, LQKENI. The CDR3 covers 16 residues. Trimming took off 6 bases at V and 4 bases at J, with 16 bases between the two ends.

As DNA, the CDR3 is TGTGCCAGCAGTTACTCGGGACGATGGATAGGGACTGAAGCTTTCTTT. Translating gives CASSYSGRWIGTEAFF. This sequence joins TRBV6-5 and TRBJ1-1, with D perhaps matching TRBD1 (5 bases). Germline V CDR1 and CDR2: MNHEY, SVGAGI. Between the trimmed V and J ends, which lost 0 bases and 5 bases, there was a span of 16 bases. The CDR3 is 16 residues long.

V is TRBV28 and J is TRBJ2-5; TRBD2 matches at 7 bases. Germline-derived CDR1 and CDR2 are MDHEN and SYDVKM. The CDR3 length is 14 residues. V dropped 2 bases and J dropped 5; count of bases not matched to a gene: 5. The CDR3 coding sequence is TGTGCCAGCAGTTTACTAGGCGGGAGTGAGACCCAGTACTTC. It specifies CASSLLGGSETQYF. The full variable domain, with the rest looked up from reference TRBV28 and TRBJ2-5, is DVKVTQSSRYLVKRTGEKVFLECVQDMDHENMFWYRQDPGLGLRLIYFSYDVKMKEKGDIPEGYSVSREKKERFSLILESASTNQTSMYLCASSLLGGSETQYFGPGTRLLVL.

The gene calls are TRBV19 and TRBJ2-3; TRBD2 matches 13 bases. J lost 4 bases, V lost 7 bases, and 5 bases had no gene match. Germline CDR1 reads LNHDA; CDR2 reads SQIVND (reference sequence). CDR3 length: 15 residues. The CDR3 loop reads CASTRGLAGADTQYF. In DNA form, the CDR3 reads TGTGCCAGTACCCGCGGACTAGCGGGAGCAGATACGCAGTATTTT.

CDR3 loop: CASSPRGQGTEAFF. The CDR3 region has the DNA TGTGCCAGCAGTCCCAGGGGGCAGGGCACTGAAGCTTTCTTT. The chain carries TRBV28 and TRBJ1-1; 8 bases fit TRBD1. Germline assignment: CDR1 MDHEN and CDR2 SYDVKM. J was trimmed by 4 bases and V by 5 bases; bases with no gene match: 6. This CDR3 spans 14 amino acids.

This chain joins TRBV5-4 and TRBJ2-5; D is unclear. CDR3 length: 12 residues. V lost 10 bases and J 1 base, leaving 11 bases between the germline ends. Per the germline V gene, CDR1 is SGHNT and CDR2 is YYREEE (reference sequence). CDR3 region: CASKNSQETQYF. In DNA, the CDR3 is TGTGCCTCAAAAAATAGCCAAGAGACCCAGTACTTC. Complete variable domain (other parts from reference TRBV5-4 and TRBJ2-5): ETGVTQSPTHLIKTRGQQVTLRCSSQSGHNTVSWYQQALGQGPQFIFQYYREEENGRGNFPPRFSGLQFPNYSSELNVNALELDDSALYLCASKNSQETQYFGPGTRLLVL.

This clone was counted between two and nine times. This chain joins TRBV27 and TRBJ1-2, with 9 bases that match TRBD1. The germline V gene encodes CDR1 MNHEY and CDR2 SMNVEV (reference sequence). CDR3 length equals 14 residues. With V trimmed by 6 bases and J by 2 bases, 4 bases remained unmatched. The CDR3 sequence is CASSRTGANYGYTF. CDR3 sequence (DNA): TGTGCCAGCAGCCGGACAGGGGCGAACTATGGCTACACCTTC.

This chain uses TRBV7-9 with TRBJ2-7; D perhaps matches TRBD2 (5 bases). With 2 bases removed from V and 0 bases from J, the gap between germline ends came to 5 bases. Germline CDR1 SEHNR, CDR2 FQNEAQ (reference sequence). The CDR3 runs 13 residues. This CDR3 is CASSLTSSYEQYF. In DNA, the CDR3 is TGTGCCAGCAGCTTAACTAGCTCCTACGAGCAGTACTTC.

This chain uses TRBV2 with TRBJ1-4; D remains unclear. With 5 bases removed from V and 2 bases from J, the gap between germline ends came to 21 bases. This CDR3 has 18 amino acids. Germline loops: CDR1 SNHLY, CDR2 FYNNEI. The CDR3 nucleotides read TGTGCCAGCAGTTTAAGGACGGGCTCTACGGGGACTAATGAAAAACTGTTTTTT. It is translated as CASSLRTGSTGTNEKLFF.

This clone was picked up one time. The genes are TRBV11-2 and TRBJ1-3, with D hard to call. The CDR3 covers 15 residues. The V end was cut by 5 bases, the J end by 0 bases, with 11 bases between. Per the germline V gene, CDR1 is SGHAT and CDR2 is FQNNGV. CDR3 region: CASSDRRSSGNTIYF. In DNA form, the CDR3 reads TGTGCCAGCAGCGATAGGAGGAGCTCTGGAAACACCATATATTTT.

The chain uses TRBV19 and TRBJ2-7, with 8 bases lining up with TRBD1. V gave up 5 bases and J gave up 2 bases; unmatched junction bases: 8. Germline V gene sequence: CDR1 LNHDA, CDR2 SQIVND (reference sequence). The CDR3 covers 15 residues. CDR3 residues: CASSGRTGRTYEQYF. Written as DNA, the CDR3 is TGTGCCAGTAGTGGAAGGACAGGGAGAACCTACGAGCAGTACTTC.

V usage is TRBV2 and J usage is TRBJ1-3; the D is unclear. The CDR3 runs to 15 residues. The germline V gene has CDR1 SNHLY and CDR2 FYNNEI. V lost 1 base to trimming and J lost 0 bases, with 7 bases between them. CDR3 DNA sequence: TGTGCCAGCAGTGAAGGCGGATCCTCTGGAAACACCATATATTTT. This sequence encodes CASSEGGSSGNTIYF.

The chain employs TRBV4-3 and TRBJ2-7; 11 bases match TRBD2. In germline, CDR1 is LGHNA, CDR2 YSLEER. Trimming at V came to 5 bases and at J to 4 bases, leaving 10 bases not matched to a gene. This CDR3 is built from 16 residues. The CDR3 reads CASSMGLAEGGYEQYF. The CDR3 region has the DNA TGCGCCAGCAGCATGGGACTAGCGGAGGGGGGGTACGAGCAGTACTTC.

The chain couples TRBV5-6 to TRBJ2-1; D gene unclear. CDR1 is SGHDT and CDR2 is YYEEEE in the germline V gene. Trimming removed 4 bases from V and 3 bases from J, with 8 bases in between. The CDR3 spans 13 residues. CDR3 loop: CASSLGLYNEQFF. CDR3 DNA: TGTGCCAGCAGCCTCGGGCTCTACAATGAGCAGTTCTTC.

The chain carries TRBV18 and TRBJ1-4; no firm D call. Trimming shortened V by 2 bases and J by 2 bases, and 12 bases separated the two germline ends. The CDR3 consists of 16 residues. Germline CDR1 KGHSH, CDR2 LQKENI. CDR3 region: CASSPLREGTNEKLFF. CDR3 sequence (DNA): TGTGCCAGCTCACCATTGCGGGAAGGGACTAATGAAAAACTGTTTTTT.

This CDR3 reads CASSIQGGISYEQYF. DNA for the CDR3: TGTGCCAGCAGCATTCAAGGGGGCATCTCCTACGAGCAGTACTTC. This chain joins TRBV7-2 and TRBJ2-7; 7 nucleotides align to TRBD1. Germline assignment: CDR1 SGHTA and CDR2 FQGNSA. This CDR3 region has 15 residues. V lost 5 bases, J lost 0 bases, and 7 bases stayed unmatched.

The rearrangement links TRBV6-5 to TRBJ2-6; D remains ambiguous. With 7 bases removed from V and 0 bases from J, the gap between germline ends came to 7 bases. This CDR3 is built from 14 residues. Germline V CDR1 and CDR2: MNHEY, SVGAGI. CDR3 amino acids: CASITDSGANVLTF. CDR3 DNA sequence: TGTGCCAGCATAACGGACTCTGGGGCCAACGTCCTGACTTTC.

The CDR3 nucleotides read TGTGCCAGCAGTATCCTGACAACGGGGCATGAGCAGTTCTTC. Its protein is CASSILTTGHEQFF. The rearrangement joins TRBV28 to TRBJ2-1; D tentatively reads TRBD1 or TRBD2 (5 bases each). The germline CDR1 and CDR2 sequences are MDHEN and SYDVKM. With 5 bases removed from V and 8 bases from J, the gap between germline ends came to 16 bases. The CDR3 is 14 residues long. The full variable domain, with the rest looked up from reference TRBV28 and TRBJ2-1, is DVKVTQSSRYLVKRTGEKVFLECVQDMDHENMFWYRQDPGLGLRLIYFSYDVKMKEKGDIPEGYSVSREKKERFSLILESASTNQTSMYLCASSILTTGHEQFFGPGTRLTVL.